This TCR beta chain was retrieved from a study of patients and donors after allogeneic stem cell transplantation. This clonotype was seen more than once but under ten times. TCRdb re-analysed the RT-PCR reads in MiXCR, keeping a single row per CDR3 protein. Of 190,000 or so distinct CDR3 sequences in the sample, around 41% were seen once. This CDR3 comprises 13 residues. CDR1 is SGHRS, CDR2 YFSETQ, per germline. The V and J ends lost 2 bases and 4 bases respectively, with 9 bases between them. The sample consisted of blood, either unsorted or a sorted T cell fraction (not recorded which). The clonotype comes from a human donor who was either an allogeneic HSCT recipient or a stem cell or donor lymphocyte infusion donor (not recorded which). It is not recorded whose cells these are; they may come from a transplant donor. The rearrangement joins TRBV5-1 to TRBJ1-2; D unresolved. CDR3 bases: TGCGCCAGCAGCTTTCAAGGTCCCTATGGCTACACCTTC. This gives the protein CASSFQGPYGYTF.